These T cell receptor beta chains were read from a single sample in a study of blood T cell repertoires in COVID-19. Using immunoSEQ multiplex PCR, the repertoire was profiled, and TCRdb retains in-frame clones only, with some absent. The table lists roughly 190,000 clones, roughly 86% of them singletons. Sample: peripheral blood. All receptors come from a man in his 70s with acute or convalescent COVID-19. Each CDR3 is given without its conserved first and last residue. Some rows have no size entry. The others give once, few or many, or a class for an expanded clone.

CDR3 protein	V gene	J gene	CDR3 length	clone size
ASSSGRGTEAF	TRBV7-8	TRBJ1-1	11	.
ASSNPSTRRGYT	TRBV21-1	TRBJ1-2	12	.
ASSPAVRRETQY	TRBV18	TRBJ2-5	12	.
ASSTQISGANVLT	TRBV19	TRBJ2-6	13	.
ASSSLQGGETQY	TRBV5-1	TRBJ2-5	12	.
SVGRTVDEKLF	TRBV29-1	TRBJ1-4	11	.
ASSVNPRELAGGINEQF	TRBV9	TRBJ2-1	17	.
ASSLRAGGLNEKLF	TRBV27	TRBJ1-4	14	.
ASSVAPDGQPQH	TRBV9	TRBJ1-5	12	once
ASKGEHTLYLSQY	TRBV28	TRBJ2-5	13	.
AWSGEGVSYSPLH	TRBV30	TRBJ1-6	13	.
ATQRQGGTEAF	TRBV24-1	TRBJ1-1	11	.
ASTDGTSYEQY	TRBV27	TRBJ2-7	11	.
ASSIFLRPQH	TRBV7-8	TRBJ1-5	10	.
ASSFGQGRTDTQY	TRBV5-1	TRBJ2-3	13	.
ASSSSTGGNQPQH	TRBV6-5	TRBJ1-5	13	few
ASSFQTGWFGYT	TRBV28	TRBJ1-2	12	.
ASSLARAGVREKLF	TRBV5-6	TRBJ1-4	14	.
ASSSDRGNEKLF	TRBV2	TRBJ1-4	12	few
ASSYLGPRSPLH	TRBV6-5	TRBJ1-6	12	.
ASSSGIQETQY	TRBV5-1	TRBJ2-5	11	.
ATSCAPGNTDTQY	TRBV15	TRBJ2-3	13	.
ASSGQGSSPLH	TRBV9	TRBJ1-6	11	.
ASSLAGQGHYGYT	TRBV5-1	TRBJ1-2	13	.
ASSLGGGGNQPQH	TRBV7-2	TRBJ1-5	13	.
SARQEIRVGQF	TRBV29-1	TRBJ2-1	11	.
ASSPMGTRKY	TRBV7-9	TRBJ2-7	10	.
ASNSVAGMNTEAF	TRBV5-5	TRBJ1-1	13	.
ASSDSPAETQY	TRBV10-1	TRBJ2-5	11	once
ASSLPGTVHGYT	TRBV28	TRBJ1-2	12	.
ASLPLGRYNEQF	TRBV2	TRBJ2-1	12	.
ASIPYGTVTDTQY	TRBV6-2/TRBV6-3	TRBJ2-3	13	.
ASGVGDSSYEQY	TRBV6-5	TRBJ2-7	12	.
ASSPQGNIQY	TRBV2	TRBJ2-4	10	.
ASSFFLETQY	TRBV5-8	TRBJ2-5	10	.
ASSSSILGGPLNEQF	TRBV7-8	TRBJ2-1	15	.
ASSQDIGGSYNEQF	TRBV4-2	TRBJ2-1	14	.
ASSRTSGGGETQY	TRBV10-1	TRBJ2-5	13	.
ASSLVGGYTGELF	TRBV5-1	TRBJ2-2	13	.
ASSFSGQQY	TRBV11-1	TRBJ2-3	9	.
ASSGLTSTDTQY	TRBV2	TRBJ2-3	12	.
ATSDSSIGTNTEAF	TRBV24-1	TRBJ1-1	14	few
ASSPLGQGLSLLGSYNSPLH	TRBV9	TRBJ1-6	20	.
AIDRGGYGYT	TRBV28	TRBJ1-2	10	.
ASSVPGGTTYEQY	TRBV5-8	TRBJ2-7	13	.
ASSQDRYSGNTIY	TRBV4-3	TRBJ1-3	13	.
ASSAGQLQTQY	TRBV11-1	TRBJ2-5	11	.
ASSAGSVNNQPQH	TRBV4-1	TRBJ1-5	13	few
ASSLQGDTEAF	TRBV3-1/TRBV3-2	TRBJ1-1	11	.
ASSPRTSGSADTQY	TRBV6-6	TRBJ2-3	14	.
SVGFPQLYEQY	TRBV29-1	TRBJ2-7	11	.
ASSLEGGPGYT	TRBV11-1	TRBJ1-2	11	.
ASSYVGGGLTQGYT	TRBV9	TRBJ1-2	14	.
ASRSGGGTDTQY	TRBV6-5	TRBJ2-3	12	.
ASSGTGMNTEAF	TRBV2	TRBJ1-1	12	few